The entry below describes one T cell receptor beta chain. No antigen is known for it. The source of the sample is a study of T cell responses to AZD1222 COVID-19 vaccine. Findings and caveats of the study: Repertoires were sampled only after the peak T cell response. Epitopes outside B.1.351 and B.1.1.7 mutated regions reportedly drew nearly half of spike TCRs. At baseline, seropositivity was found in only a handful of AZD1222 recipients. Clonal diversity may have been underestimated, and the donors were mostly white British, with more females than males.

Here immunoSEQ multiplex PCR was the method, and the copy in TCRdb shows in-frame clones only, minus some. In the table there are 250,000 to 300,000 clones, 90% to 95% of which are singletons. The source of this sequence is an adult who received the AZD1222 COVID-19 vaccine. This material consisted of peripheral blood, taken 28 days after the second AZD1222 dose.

The CDR3 spells CASSTTGTNSPLHF. CDR3 nucleotides: TGTGCCAGCAGTACGACAGGGACGAATTCACCCCTCCACTTT. This rearrangement joins TRBV2 to TRBJ1-6; 7 bases are shared with TRBD1. Trimming took 5 bases from V and 7 from J; bases not matched to a gene: 5. Germline lookup yields CDR1 SNHLY and CDR2 FYNNEI. CDR3 size: 14 residues.